This paragraph reports one TCR beta chain. Its target is unknown. Points from the study as a whole: Tumor memory CD4+ T cell TCR gene usage was found to cluster with blood and lymph node memory CD4+ cells and with lymph node naive CD4+ cells. The larger cohort examined one V-J beta rearrangement, not whole repertoires. Tumor-infiltrating Treg TCR alpha and beta sequences overlapped most with tumor naive CD4+ T cells, then blood naive.

One entry per CDR3 protein, called by TCRdb with MiXCR from the 5' RACE reads. Among some 54,000 distinct CDR3 sequences listed, about a sixth were seen once. V was pared by 6 bases and J by 10 bases, with 9 bases of the junction left unmatched. The CDR3 contains 14 residues. The TCR sequence derives from a female donor with breast cancer. Sample: naive CD4+ T cells sorted from blood. As to subset: naive CD4+ T cells, CD4+CD45RA+CD25-. This chain uses TRBV12-3 or TRBV12-4 with TRBJ1-1; TRBD1 matches 12 bases. The CDR3 spells CASSRGTGGSGAFF. CDR3 bases: TGTGCCAGCAGCCGGGGGACAGGGGGCTCGGGAGCTTTCTTT.